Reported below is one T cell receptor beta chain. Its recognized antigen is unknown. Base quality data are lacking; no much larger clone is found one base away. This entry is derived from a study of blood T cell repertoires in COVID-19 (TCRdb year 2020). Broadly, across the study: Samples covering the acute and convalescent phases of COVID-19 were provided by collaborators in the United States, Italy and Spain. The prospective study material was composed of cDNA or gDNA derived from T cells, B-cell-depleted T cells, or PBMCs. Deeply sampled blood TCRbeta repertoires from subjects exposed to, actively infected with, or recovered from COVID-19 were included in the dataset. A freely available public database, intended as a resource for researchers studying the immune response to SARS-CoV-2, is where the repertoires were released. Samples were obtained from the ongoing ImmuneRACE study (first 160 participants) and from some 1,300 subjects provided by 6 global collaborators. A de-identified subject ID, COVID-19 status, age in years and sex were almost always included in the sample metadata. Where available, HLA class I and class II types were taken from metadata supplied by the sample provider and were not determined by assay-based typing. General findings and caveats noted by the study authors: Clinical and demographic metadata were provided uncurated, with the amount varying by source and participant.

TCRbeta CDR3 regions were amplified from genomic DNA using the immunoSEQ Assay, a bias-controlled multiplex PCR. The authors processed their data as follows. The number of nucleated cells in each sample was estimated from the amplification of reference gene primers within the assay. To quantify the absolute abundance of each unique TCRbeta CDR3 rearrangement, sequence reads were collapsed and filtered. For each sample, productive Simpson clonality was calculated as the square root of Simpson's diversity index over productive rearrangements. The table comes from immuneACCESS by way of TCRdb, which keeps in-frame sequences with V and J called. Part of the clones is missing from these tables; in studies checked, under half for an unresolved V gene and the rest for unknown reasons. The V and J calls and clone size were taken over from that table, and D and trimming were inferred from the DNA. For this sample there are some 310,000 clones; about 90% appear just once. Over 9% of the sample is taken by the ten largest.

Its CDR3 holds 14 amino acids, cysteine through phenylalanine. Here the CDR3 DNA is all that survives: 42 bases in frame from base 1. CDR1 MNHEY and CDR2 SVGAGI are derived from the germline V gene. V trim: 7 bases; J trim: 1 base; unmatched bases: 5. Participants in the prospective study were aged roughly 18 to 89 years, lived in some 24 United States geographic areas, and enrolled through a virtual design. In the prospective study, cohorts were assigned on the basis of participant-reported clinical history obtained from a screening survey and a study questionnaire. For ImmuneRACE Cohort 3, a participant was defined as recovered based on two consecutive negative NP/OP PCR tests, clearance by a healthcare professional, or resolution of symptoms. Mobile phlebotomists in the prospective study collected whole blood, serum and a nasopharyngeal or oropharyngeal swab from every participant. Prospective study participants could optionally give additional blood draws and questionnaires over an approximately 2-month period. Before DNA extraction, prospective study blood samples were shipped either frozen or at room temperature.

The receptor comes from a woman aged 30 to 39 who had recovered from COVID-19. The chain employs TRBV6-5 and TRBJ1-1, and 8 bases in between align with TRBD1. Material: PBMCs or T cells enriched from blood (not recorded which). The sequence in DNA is TGTGCCAGCACCAAGACAGGGGCGAACACTGAAGCTTTCTTT. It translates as CASTKTGANTEAFF.